The rows below give T cell receptor beta chains drawn from one sample of a study of CD8 T cells in ankylosing spondylitis. Each CDR3 protein is one row after TCRdb ran MiXCR on the 5' RACE reads. Of 200,000 to 250,000 distinct CDR3 sequences detected, about 7.3% appear once; the ten largest clones hold approximately 15%. The source material was blood, either unsorted or a sorted T cell fraction (not recorded which). Source of these receptors: a male donor with ankylosing spondylitis. CDR3s include the opening cysteine and the closing phenylalanine or tryptophan. A D gene is named only where the DNA matches it firmly. Not all rows give a size; the values are once, few, many and, for expanded clones, a class.

>TRBJ2-1|TRBV5-4|few|-
CASSLGAAPGFF
TGTGCCAGCAGCTTGGGTGCAGCACCGGGGTTCTTC
>TRBJ2-1|TRBV7-9|many|-
CASSLAVLAVDEQFF
TGTGCCAGCAGCTTAGCCGTACTAGCTGTGGATGAGCAGTTCTTC
>TRBJ2-1|TRBV12-3/TRBV12-4|many|-
CASSPLVGWVTQWDEQFF
TGTGCCAGCAGTCCCTTGGTTGGATGGGTAACCCAGTGGGATGAGCAGTTCTTC
>TRBJ1-1|TRBV13|many|-
CASSEVNTEAFF
TGTGCCAGCAGCGAAGTGAACACTGAAGCTTTCTTT
>TRBJ1-2|TRBV29-1|many|-
CSVPESEGEGYTGGYTF
TGCAGCGTTCCCGAATCAGAGGGTGAGGGCTACACGGGAGGCTACACCTTC
>TRBJ1-4|TRBV7-8|-|-
CASSLVWGEMPPEKLFF
TGTGCCAGCAGCTTAGTTTGGGGGGAGATGCCTCCTGAAAAACTGTTTTTT
>TRBJ2-7|TRBV20-1|many|-
CSATLAPWSGVYEQYF
TGCAGTGCTACCCTAGCGCCCTGGAGTGGAGTTTACGAGCAGTACTTC
>TRBJ2-7|TRBV7-9|many|-
CASSLADDIVGQYF
TGTGCCAGCAGCTTAGCCGATGACATCGTCGGGCAGTACTTC
>TRBJ2-7|TRBV12-5|many|-
CASVPDRRNEQYF
TGTGCTAGTGTTCCTGACAGACGCAACGAGCAGTACTTC
>TRBJ1-1|TRBV4-1|many|-
CASSQEGGMNTEAFF
TGCGCCAGCAGCCAGGAGGGGGGGATGAACACTGAAGCTTTCTTT
>TRBJ2-2|TRBV14|many|-
CASSQLPGHNTGELFF
TGTGCCAGCAGCCAATTGCCGGGACATAACACCGGGGAGCTGTTTTTT
>TRBJ2-7|TRBV20-1|few|-
CSAAAVSYEQYF
TGCAGTGCTGCCGCTGTCTCCTACGAGCAGTACTTC
>TRBJ1-5|TRBV6-2/TRBV6-3|many|-
CASSWGPVLGQPQHF
TGTGCCAGCTCCTGGGGACCGGTTTTAGGGCAGCCCCAGCATTTT
>TRBJ2-3|TRBV7-9|many|-
CASSPSVDTQYF
TGTGCCAGCAGCCCTTCCGTGGATACGCAGTATTTT
>TRBJ2-1|TRBV6-5|few|-
CASSLEGIYNEQFF
TGTGCCAGCAGTTTGGAGGGTATCTACAATGAGCAGTTCTTC
>TRBJ1-5|TRBV6-5|-|-
CASSYSKLTAPNQPQHF
TGTGCCAGCAGTTACTCGAAACTGACAGCGCCGAATCAGCCCCAGCATTTT
>TRBJ2-7|TRBV4-1|-|TRBD1
CASSHNGQGALYEQYF
TGCGCCAGCAGCCATAACGGACAGGGGGCGCTTTACGAGCAGTACTTC
>TRBJ1-5|TRBV7-9|many|-
CASSLISGEGNQPQHF
TGTGCCAGCAGCTTAATTTCGGGGGAGGGCAATCAGCCCCAGCATTTT
>TRBJ2-4|TRBV6-1|many|TRBD1
CASSSPPGQGLDIQYF
TGTGCCAGCAGCTCTCCTCCGGGACAGGGTTTGGACATTCAGTACTTC
>TRBJ1-2|TRBV27|many|-
CASSFRLSTDGYTF
TGTGCCAGCAGTTTTCGCCTGAGTACCGATGGCTACACCTTC
>TRBJ2-7|TRBV5-6|few|-
CASSPGSTYEQYF
TGTGCCAGCAGTCCTGGGTCCACCTACGAGCAGTACTTC
>TRBJ2-7|TRBV7-9|many|-
CASSLARGGYSYEQYF
TGTGCCAGCAGCTTAGCTAGGGGAGGTTACTCCTACGAGCAGTACTTC
>TRBJ2-7|TRBV7-8|-|-
CASRQTSYEQYF
TGTGCCAGCAGGCAGACGTCTTACGAGCAGTACTTC
>TRBJ1-1|TRBV11-2|many|-
CASSSTTPLNTEAFF
TGTGCCAGCAGCTCGACCACACCTTTGAACACTGAAGCTTTCTTT
>TRBJ1-1|TRBV29-1|many|TRBD1
CSVPTGMGSLSEAFF
TGCAGCGTTCCGACAGGGATGGGGTCGTTGTCTGAAGCTTTCTTT
>TRBJ1-5|TRBV12-3/TRBV12-4|few|TRBD1
CASSLRTGRDQPQHF
TGTGCCAGCAGTTTACGGACAGGGAGGGATCAGCCCCAGCATTTT
>TRBJ2-5|TRBV11-1|many|-
CASSQPIVPQGETQYF
TGTGCCAGCAGCCAGCCCATAGTGCCCCAAGGGGAGACCCAGTACTTC
>TRBJ2-7|TRBV27|many|-
CASSLGVEQYF
TGTGCCAGCAGCTTAGGGGTCGAGCAGTACTTC
>TRBJ2-1|TRBV7-6|many|TRBD2
CASSRTSGSSYNEQFF
TGTGCCAGCAGCCGGACTAGCGGAAGCTCCTACAATGAGCAGTTCTTC
>TRBJ2-1|TRBV7-9|many|-
CASSLLPGALYNEQFF
TGTGCCAGCAGCTTACTTCCGGGGGCCTTATACAATGAGCAGTTCTTC
>TRBJ1-2|TRBV20-1|many|-
CSARAAYGYTF
TGCAGTGCTAGGGCCGCCTATGGCTACACCTTC
>TRBJ1-1|TRBV7-3|many|-
CASSPTGNMNTEAFF
TGTGCCAGCAGTCCTACAGGGAACATGAACACTGAAGCTTTCTTT
>TRBJ1-2|TRBV20-1|many|TRBD1
CSATWTGGDYGYTF
TGCAGTGCTACATGGACAGGGGGGGACTATGGCTACACCTTC
>TRBJ1-4|TRBV7-9|many|TRBD1
CASSHRQGNEKLFF
TGTGCCAGCAGCCACCGACAGGGTAATGAAAAACTGTTTTTT
>TRBJ2-5|TRBV20-1|many|-
CSARTREGRESETQYF
TGCAGTGCTAGGACCCGAGAGGGGCGCGAAAGCGAGACCCAGTACTTC
>TRBJ2-7|TRBV18|many|-
CASSLSNEQYF
TGTGCCAGTTCCCTTTCGAACGAGCAGTACTTC
>TRBJ2-5|TRBV11-2|-|-
CASSLDGRQTEETQYF
TGTGCCAGCAGCTTAGATGGTCGGCAAACCGAAGAGACCCAGTACTTC
>TRBJ2-3|TRBV24-1|many|TRBD2
CATSDPKGLAGTDTQYF
TGTGCCACCAGTGACCCAAAAGGACTAGCGGGGACAGATACGCAGTATTTT
>TRBJ1-1|TRBV5-1|-|TRBD1
CASSSGQGVAEAFF
TGCGCCAGCAGCTCCGGACAGGGGGTCGCTGAAGCTTTCTTT
>TRBJ2-5|TRBV27|many|TRBD1
CASSPGTGNLLETQYF
TGTGCCAGCAGTCCTGGGACAGGGAACCTTCTAGAGACCCAGTACTTC
>TRBJ2-6|TRBV6-5|many|-
CASSYRQTSSGANVLTF
TGTGCCAGCAGTTACCGCCAAACCAGCTCTGGGGCCAACGTCCTGACTTTC
>TRBJ1-4|TRBV9|many|-
CASSVGQSNEKLFF
TGTGCCAGCAGCGTCGGGCAGAGTAATGAAAAACTGTTTTTT
>TRBJ2-5|TRBV30|once|-
CAWSRGDPRF
TGTGCCTGGAGTCGGGGAGACCCCCGCTTC